The 9 T cell receptor beta chains in this list originate from one sample, sequenced in a study of CD8 T cells in Susac syndrome (dated by TCRdb to 2018 to 2020). The library was made by the immunoSEQ multiplex PCR assay. RNA was extracted with the RNeasy kit and about 0.45 to 1 ug was reverse transcribed using random hexamers. Through fastp at Q25 and MiXCR, TCRdb rebuilt clones from the public reads, retaining in-frame beta chains. Each CDR3 protein gets just one entry, which takes the most common genes and DNA from the rows behind it. The sample contains about 300,000 distinct CDR3 sequences, around 91% of them found a single time. The ten largest account for about 0.17% of the sample. Source material: CD8+ T cells from PBMCs. All receptors derive from a human donor with multiple sclerosis.

The rearrangement links TRBV12-3 or TRBV12-4 to TRBJ1-5; no reliable D call. The CDR3 totals 13 residues. Trimming stripped 4 bases from V and 4 bases from J, with 8 bases between. CDR3: CASSSLNNQPQHF. In nucleotides, the CDR3 is TGTGCCAGCAGTTCCCTTAATAATCAGCCCCAGCATTTT.

The rearrangement uses TRBV29-1 and TRBJ1-2; D ambiguous. Looked up from germline, CDR1 is SQVTM and CDR2 is ANQGSEA. This CDR3 has 13 amino acids. Between the trimmed V and J ends, which lost 0 bases and 8 bases, there was a span of 13 bases. CDR3 sequence reads: CSVEDEWREGYTF. DNA of the CDR3: TGCAGCGTTGAAGACGAATGGAGGGAGGGCTACACCTTC.

Worth noting for this clonotype: A clone one base away is much larger, so this may be a read error. The chain has TRBV27 and TRBJ1-4; D remains ambiguous. Per the germline V gene, CDR1 is MNHEY and CDR2 is SMNVEV (reference sequence). The length of the CDR3 is 12 residues. Written as DNA, the CDR3 is TGTGCCAGCAGTTTAATAGTTGAAAATCTGTTTTTT. This sequence encodes CASSLIVENLFF.

The rearrangement uses TRBV27 and TRBJ2-7, with a weak D call TRBD1 (6 bases). The CDR3 has 15 residues. The V and J ends lost 3 bases and 2 bases respectively, with 14 bases between them. The germline CDR1 and CDR2 sequences are MNHEY and SMNVEV (reference sequence). DNA of the CDR3: TGTGCCAGCAGTTTCTCGGGACACTCCACCTACGAGCAGTACTTC. This sequence encodes CASSFSGHSTYEQYF.

J is TRBJ2-1 and V is TRBV2; 8 nucleotides agree with TRBD2. The length of the CDR3 is 15 residues. Germline V gene sequence: CDR1 SNHLY, CDR2 FYNNEI. Trimming took 1 base from V and 8 from J; bases not matched to a gene: 7. In nucleotides, the CDR3 is TGTGCCAGCAGTGAAGGGACTAGCTCAGGTGATGAGCAGTTCTTC. Its protein product is CASSEGTSSGDEQFF.

In DNA form, the CDR3 reads TGTGCCAGCAGTGAGGCGAGACAGGGGTATCGCGAGCAGTACTTC. The encoded protein is CASSEARQGYREQYF. The rearrangement joins TRBV2 to TRBJ2-7, with 8 bases identical to TRBD1. J was trimmed by 6 bases and V by 3 bases; bases with no gene match: 10. CDR3 length equals 15 residues. Germline CDR1 and CDR2: SNHLY and FYNNEI.

CDR3 sequence (DNA): TGTGCCAGCAGCCCTGGACCGGGACAGGGGGACAAAAACATTCAGTACTTC. Amino acid sequence: CASSPGPGQGDKNIQYF. The chain recombines TRBV7-9 with TRBJ2-4, with TRBD1 identical over 11 bases. V lost 5 bases and J lost 3; bases outside the gene matches: 9. Germline V lookup: CDR1 SEHNR, CDR2 FQNEAQ (reference sequence). The CDR3 spans 17 residues.

This clonotype appeared a single time. This chain connects TRBV6-5 to TRBJ1-1; TRBD1 matches at 7 bases. Germline lookup yields CDR1 MNHEY and CDR2 SVGAGI. The CDR3 has 15 amino acids. Losses at the gene ends were 5 bases for V and 0 bases for J; bases not matched to a gene: 6. The CDR3 DNA sequence: TGTGCCAGCAGTACTGGGGGACAGCTGAACACTGAAGCTTTCTTT. It translates to CASSTGGQLNTEAFF.

This clonotype was observed a few times. The chain carries TRBV19 and TRBJ2-1, with 7 bases identical to TRBD1. Germline-derived CDR1 and CDR2 are LNHDA and SQIVND (reference sequence). The CDR3 spans 13 residues. Trimming cost V 8 bases and J 3 bases; bases outside gene matches: 4. The CDR3 loop reads CASARDSYNEQFF. CDR3 bases: TGTGCCAGTGCCCGGGACAGCTACAATGAGCAGTTCTTC.